This T cell receptor (beta chain) was identified in a study of T cell changes during pregnancy in multiple sclerosis. The method was immunoSEQ multiplex PCR; TCRdb's version includes in-frame clones alone and lacks a portion of them. Of 69,000 or so clones in the sample, around 94% are singletons; the top ten hold about 2.5%. Source: peripheral blood, taken before pregnancy. The sequence came from a female donor with multiple sclerosis, enrolled in a pregnancy study.

The CDR3 DNA sequence: TGTGCCAGGGGAACTAGCGGGAATTCCGGGGAGCTGTTTTTT. This gives the protein CARGTSGNSGELFF. The genes are TRBV28 and TRBJ2-2, with 10 bases identical to TRBD2. With 9 bases clipped from V and 6 bases from J, the junction kept 7 bases outside the gene matches. Germline CDR1 reads MDHEN; CDR2 reads SYDVKM. The CDR3 extends over 14 amino acids.